This T cell receptor (beta chain) was identified during a study of beta chain features in type 1 diabetes. The CDR3 contains 14 residues. From germline, CDR1 is MNHEY and CDR2 SMNVEV (reference sequence). V was trimmed by 5 bases and J by 2 bases, leaving 11 bases between them. Every bit of the isolated RNA underwent reverse transcription, so sequencing read expressed TCRB transcripts. Produced via immunoSEQ multiplex PCR; TCRdb's table is partial and in-frame only. The sample lists around 330,000 clones; roughly 11% were seen once. The clonotype originates from a woman in her 30s in good health. The sample comprised naive CD4+ T cells from blood. This chain joins TRBV27 and TRBJ2-3; possibly TRBD1 for D (5 bases). CDR3 nucleotides: TGTGCCAGCAGTCCGACAGCCTACACAGATACGCAGTATTTT. Its protein product is CASSPTAYTDTQYF.